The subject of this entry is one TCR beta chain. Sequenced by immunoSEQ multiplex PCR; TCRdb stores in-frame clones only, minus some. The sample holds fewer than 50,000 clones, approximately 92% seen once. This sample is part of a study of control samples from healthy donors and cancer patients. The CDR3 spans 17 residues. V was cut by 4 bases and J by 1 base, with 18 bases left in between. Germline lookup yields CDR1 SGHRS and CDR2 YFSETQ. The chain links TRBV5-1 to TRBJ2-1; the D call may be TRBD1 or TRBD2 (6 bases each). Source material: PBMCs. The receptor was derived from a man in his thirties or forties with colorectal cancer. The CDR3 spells CASSPLGGTFSYNEQFF. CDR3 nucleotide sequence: TGCGCCAGCAGCCCCCTAGGGGGGACTTTTTCCTACAATGAGCAGTTCTTC.